This TCR beta chain was sequenced in a study of blood T cell repertoires in COVID-19. Turning to the study itself: Sources were T cells, B-cell-depleted T cells, or PBMCs; the material itself was cDNA or gDNA.

Per the original methods: How many nucleated cells were present was estimated from reference gene primer amplification. The method was immunoSEQ multiplex PCR; TCRdb's version includes in-frame clones alone and lacks a portion of them. V and J calls and clone size are copied from that table; D and trimming were computed from the DNA. Of more than 250,000 clones in the sample, 70% to 90% are singletons; the top ten hold 0.7%. The TCR originated in a human donor in a cohort sampled during active COVID-19. The material sequenced was peripheral blood.

CDR3 sequence: CASSIGHPNEQYF. Here the CDR3 DNA reads TGTGCCAGTAGTATAGGACACCCCAACGAGCAGTACTTC. The V gene is TRBV19, the J gene TRBJ2-7; D gene ambiguous. Trimming cost V 1 base and J 5 bases, with 9 bases left between them. The CDR3 contains 13 residues. Germline V CDR1 and CDR2: LNHDA, SQIVND (reference sequence).